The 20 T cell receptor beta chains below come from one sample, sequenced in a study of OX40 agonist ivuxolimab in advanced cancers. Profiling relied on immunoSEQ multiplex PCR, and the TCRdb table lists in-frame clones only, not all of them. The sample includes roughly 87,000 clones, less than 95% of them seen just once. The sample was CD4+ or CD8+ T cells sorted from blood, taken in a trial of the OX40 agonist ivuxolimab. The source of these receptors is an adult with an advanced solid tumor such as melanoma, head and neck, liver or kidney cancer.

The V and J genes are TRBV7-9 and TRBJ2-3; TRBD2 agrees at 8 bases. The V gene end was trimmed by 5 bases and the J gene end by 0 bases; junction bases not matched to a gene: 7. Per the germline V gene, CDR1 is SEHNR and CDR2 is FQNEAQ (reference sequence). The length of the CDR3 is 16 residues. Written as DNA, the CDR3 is TGTGCCAGCAGCCCAGCAGCGGGAGATAGCACAGATACGCAGTATTTT. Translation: CASSPAAGDSTDTQYF.

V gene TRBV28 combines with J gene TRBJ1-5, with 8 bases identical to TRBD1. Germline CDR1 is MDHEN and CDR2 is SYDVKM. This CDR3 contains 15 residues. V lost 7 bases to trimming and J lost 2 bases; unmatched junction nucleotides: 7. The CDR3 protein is CASTQEGQGNQPQHF. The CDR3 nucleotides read TGTGCCAGCACCCAGGAGGGACAGGGCAATCAGCCCCAGCATTTT. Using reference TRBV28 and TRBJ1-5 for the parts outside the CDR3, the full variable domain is DVKVTQSSRYLVKRTGEKVFLECVQDMDHENMFWYRQDPGLGLRLIYFSYDVKMKEKGDIPEGYSVSREKKERFSLILESASTNQTSMYLCASTQEGQGNQPQHFGDGTRLSIL.

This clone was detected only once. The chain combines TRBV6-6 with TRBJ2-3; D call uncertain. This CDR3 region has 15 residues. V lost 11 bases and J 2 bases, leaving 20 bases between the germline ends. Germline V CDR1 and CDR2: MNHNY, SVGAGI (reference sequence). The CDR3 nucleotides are TGTGCCTCAGAGCGCCAAACATCCTACACAGATACGCAGTATTTT. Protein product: CASERQTSYTDTQYF.

This chain's CDR3 is CAISELSSGEPKLYGYTF. In DNA, the CDR3 is TGTGCCATCAGTGAGTTATCGTCGGGGGAACCAAAACTATATGGCTACACCTTC. The V call is TRBV10-3, the J call TRBJ1-2; the D gene is possibly TRBD1 (5 bases). The CDR3 extends over 18 amino acids. Per the germline V gene, CDR1 is ENHRY and CDR2 is SYGVKD. Trimming took 1 base from V and 5 from J, leaving 23 bases between them.

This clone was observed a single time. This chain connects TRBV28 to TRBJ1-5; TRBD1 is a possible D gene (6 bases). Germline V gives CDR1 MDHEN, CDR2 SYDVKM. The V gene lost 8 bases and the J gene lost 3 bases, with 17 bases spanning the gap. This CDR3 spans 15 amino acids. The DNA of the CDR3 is TGTGCCAGCGAAAGCCGCTACAGGGACAATCAGCCCCAGCATTTT. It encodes CASESRYRDNQPQHF. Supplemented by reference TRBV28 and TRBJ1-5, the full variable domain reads DVKVTQSSRYLVKRTGEKVFLECVQDMDHENMFWYRQDPGLGLRLIYFSYDVKMKEKGDIPEGYSVSREKKERFSLILESASTNQTSMYLCASESRYRDNQPQHFGDGTRLSIL.

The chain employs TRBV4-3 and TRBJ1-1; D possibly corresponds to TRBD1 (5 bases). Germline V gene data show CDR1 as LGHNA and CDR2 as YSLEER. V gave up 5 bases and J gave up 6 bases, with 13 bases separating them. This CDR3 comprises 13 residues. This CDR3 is CASSMWGGSEAFF. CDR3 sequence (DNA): TGCGCCAGCAGCATGTGGGGGGGATCTGAAGCTTTCTTT.

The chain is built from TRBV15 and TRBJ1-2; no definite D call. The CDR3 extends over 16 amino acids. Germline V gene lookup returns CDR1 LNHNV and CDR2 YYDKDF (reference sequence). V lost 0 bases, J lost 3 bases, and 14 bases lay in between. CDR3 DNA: TGTGCCACCAGCAGAGATGGTAGAATCGGATACTATGGCTACACCTTC. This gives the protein CATSRDGRIGYYGYTF.

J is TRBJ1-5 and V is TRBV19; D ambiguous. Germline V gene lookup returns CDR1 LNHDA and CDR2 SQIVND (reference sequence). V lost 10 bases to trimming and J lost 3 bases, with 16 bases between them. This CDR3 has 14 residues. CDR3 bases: TGTGCCACCACTTCATGGACGGCCAATCAGCCCCAGCATTTT. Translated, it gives CATTSWTANQPQHF. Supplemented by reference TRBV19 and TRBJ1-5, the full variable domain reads DGGITQSPKYLFRKEGQNVTLSCEQNLNHDAMYWYRQDPGQGLRLIYYSQIVNDFQKGDIAEGYSVSREKKESFPLTVTSAQKNPTAFYLCATTSWTANQPQHFGDGTRLSIL.

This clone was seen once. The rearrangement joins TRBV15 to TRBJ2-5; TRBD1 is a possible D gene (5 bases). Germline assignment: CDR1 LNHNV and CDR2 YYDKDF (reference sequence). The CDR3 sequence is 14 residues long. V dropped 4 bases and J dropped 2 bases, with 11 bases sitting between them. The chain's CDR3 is CATSTWTLQETQYF. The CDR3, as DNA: TGTGCCACCAGCACTTGGACACTACAAGAGACCCAGTACTTC.

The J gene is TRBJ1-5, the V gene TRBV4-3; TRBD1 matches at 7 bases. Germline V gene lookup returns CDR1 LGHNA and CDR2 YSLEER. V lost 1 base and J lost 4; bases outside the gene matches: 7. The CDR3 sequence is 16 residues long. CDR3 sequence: CASSQVWDSLNQPQHF. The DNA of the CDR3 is TGCGCCAGCAGCCAAGTTTGGGACAGCCTAAATCAGCCCCAGCATTTT.

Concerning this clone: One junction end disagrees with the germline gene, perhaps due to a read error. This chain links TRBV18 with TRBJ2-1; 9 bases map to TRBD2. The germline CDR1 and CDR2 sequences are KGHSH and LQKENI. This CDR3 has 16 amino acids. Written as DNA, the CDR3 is TGTGCCAGCTCCCCACTAGCGGGTAGCTCCTACAATGAGCAGTTCTTC. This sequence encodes CASSPLAGSSYNEQFF.

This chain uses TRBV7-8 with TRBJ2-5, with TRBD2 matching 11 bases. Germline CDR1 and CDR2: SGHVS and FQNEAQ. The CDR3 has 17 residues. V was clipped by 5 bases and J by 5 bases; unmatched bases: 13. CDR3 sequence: CASSVPLAGGWGETQYF. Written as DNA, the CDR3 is TGTGCCAGCAGCGTTCCCCTAGCGGGGGGCTGGGGGGAGACCCAGTACTTC. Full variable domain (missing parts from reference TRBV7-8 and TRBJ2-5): GAGVSQSPRYKVAKRGQDVALRCDPISGHVSLFWYQQALGQGPEFLTYFQNEAQLDKSGLPSDRFFAERPEGSVSTLKIQRTQQEDSAVYLCASSVPLAGGWGETQYFGPGTRLLVL.

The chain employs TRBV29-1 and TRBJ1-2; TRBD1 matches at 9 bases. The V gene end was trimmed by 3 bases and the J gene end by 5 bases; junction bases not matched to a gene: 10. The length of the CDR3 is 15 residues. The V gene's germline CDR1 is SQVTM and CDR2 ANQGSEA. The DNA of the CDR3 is TGCAGCGTTGAGGGACAGGGCACGGATTGGTATGGCTACACCTTC. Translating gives CSVEGQGTDWYGYTF.

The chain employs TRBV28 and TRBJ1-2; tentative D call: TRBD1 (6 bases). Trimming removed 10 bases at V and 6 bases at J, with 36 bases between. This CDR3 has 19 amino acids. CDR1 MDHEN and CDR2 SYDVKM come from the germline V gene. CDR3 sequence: CATLTAPHREARSVNGYTF. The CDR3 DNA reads TGTGCCACCCTAACCGCGCCCCACAGGGAGGCGCGGAGCGTCAATGGCTACACCTTC.

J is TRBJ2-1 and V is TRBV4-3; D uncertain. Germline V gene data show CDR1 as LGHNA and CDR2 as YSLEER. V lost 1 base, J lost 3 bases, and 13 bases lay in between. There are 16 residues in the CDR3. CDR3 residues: CASSQVYGKDYNEQFF. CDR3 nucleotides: TGCGCCAGCAGCCAAGTCTACGGTAAAGACTACAATGAGCAGTTCTTC.

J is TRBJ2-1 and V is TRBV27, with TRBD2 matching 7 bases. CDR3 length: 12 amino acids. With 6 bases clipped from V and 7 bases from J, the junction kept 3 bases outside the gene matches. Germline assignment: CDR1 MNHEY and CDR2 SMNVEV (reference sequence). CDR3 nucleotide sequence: TGTGCCAGCAGGACCGGGGGGAATGAGCAGTTCTTC. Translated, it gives CASRTGGNEQFF.

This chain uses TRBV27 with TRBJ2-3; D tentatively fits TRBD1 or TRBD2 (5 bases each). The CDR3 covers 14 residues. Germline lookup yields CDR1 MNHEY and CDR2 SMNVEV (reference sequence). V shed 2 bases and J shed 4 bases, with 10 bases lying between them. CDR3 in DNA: TGTGCCAGCAGTTTAGTGAGGGGCCCAGATACGCAGTATTTT. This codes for CASSLVRGPDTQYF.

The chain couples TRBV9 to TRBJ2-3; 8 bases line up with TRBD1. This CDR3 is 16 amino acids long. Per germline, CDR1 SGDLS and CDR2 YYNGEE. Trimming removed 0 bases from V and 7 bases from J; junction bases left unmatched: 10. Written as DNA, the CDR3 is TGTGCCAGCAGCGTAGAGTTTTGGGGACAGGATAATACGCAGTATTTT. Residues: CASSVEFWGQDNTQYF.

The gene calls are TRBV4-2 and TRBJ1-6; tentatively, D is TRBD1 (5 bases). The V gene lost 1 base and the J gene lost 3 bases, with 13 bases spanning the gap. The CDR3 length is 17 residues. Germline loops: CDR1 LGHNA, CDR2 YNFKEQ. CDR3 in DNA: TGTGCCAGCAGCCAAGGGGGGGGTTGGAGCTATAATTCACCCCTCCACTTT. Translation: CASSQGGGWSYNSPLHF.

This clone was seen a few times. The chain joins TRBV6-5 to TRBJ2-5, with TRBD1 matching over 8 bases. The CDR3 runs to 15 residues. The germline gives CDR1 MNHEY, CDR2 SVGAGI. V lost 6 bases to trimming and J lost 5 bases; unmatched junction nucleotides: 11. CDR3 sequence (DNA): TGTGCCAGCAGCTATGGCAGGGGGCGAGGGGAGACCCAGTACTTC. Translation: CASSYGRGRGETQYF.